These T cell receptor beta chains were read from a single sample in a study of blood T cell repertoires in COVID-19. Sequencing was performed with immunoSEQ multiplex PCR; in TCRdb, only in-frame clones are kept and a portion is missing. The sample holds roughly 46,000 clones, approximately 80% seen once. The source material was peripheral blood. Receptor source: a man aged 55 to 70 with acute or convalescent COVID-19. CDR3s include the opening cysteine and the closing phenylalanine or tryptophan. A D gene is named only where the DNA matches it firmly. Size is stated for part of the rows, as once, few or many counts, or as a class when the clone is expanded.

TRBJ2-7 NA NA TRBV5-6 TGTGCCAGCAGCTCCTTTAGGGTAGGGCTCGTGAGGGACGAGCAGTACTTC CASSSFRVGLVRDEQYF
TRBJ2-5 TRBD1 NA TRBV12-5 TGTGCTAGTGCCGGAACCGGCGGACAGGGCAGAGAGACCCAGTACTTC CASAGTGGQGRETQYF
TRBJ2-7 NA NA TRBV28 TGTGCCAGCAGTTTAGGGCTTTCCTACGAGCAGTACTTC CASSLGLSYEQYF
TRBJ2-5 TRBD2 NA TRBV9 TGTGCCAGCAGTCAGGGACTAGCGGAAAAAGAGACCCAGTACTTC CASSQGLAEKETQYF
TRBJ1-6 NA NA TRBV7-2 TGTGCCAGCAGCTTGTCCTTAGAGGGTCAACCCCTCCACTTT CASSLSLEGQPLHF
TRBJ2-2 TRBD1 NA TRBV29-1 TGCAGCGTTGAAGACAGGATGGGTCTGGGACAGGACTCGAACACCGGGGAGCTGTTTTTT CSVEDRMGLGQDSNTGELFF
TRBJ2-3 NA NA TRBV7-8 TGTGCCAGCACCAGCTTACGACAGGCTAAGGGAGATACGCAGTATTTT CASTSLRQAKGDTQYF
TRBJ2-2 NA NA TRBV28 TGTGCCAGCAGCTATCCCGGGACAAAGCTTAGCAAGAACACCGGGGAGCTGTTTTTT CASSYPGTKLSKNTGELFF
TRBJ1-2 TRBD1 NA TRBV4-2 TGTGCCAGCAGCCAACAAACCACACCAGGGGGCAACGGCTACACCTTC CASSQQTTPGGNGYTF
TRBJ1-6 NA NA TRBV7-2 TGTGCCAGCAGCGGCCGGGACATTCTTAATTCACCCCTCCACTTT CASSGRDILNSPLHF
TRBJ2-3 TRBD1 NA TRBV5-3 TGTGCCAGAAGCTATACAGGGGGGCCAGATACGCAGTATTTT CARSYTGGPDTQYF
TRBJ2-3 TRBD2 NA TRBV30 TGTGCCTGGAGACTAGCGGGTGCGGTAAGCACAGATACGCAGTATTTT CAWRLAGAVSTDTQYF
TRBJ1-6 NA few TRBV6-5 TGTGCCAGCAGTTACGATTACAGGGCCAATTCACCCCTCCACTTT CASSYDYRANSPLHF
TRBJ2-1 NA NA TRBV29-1 TGCAGCGGCCTCAGGGAAGTGCGCAATGAGCAGTTCTTC CSGLREVRNEQFF
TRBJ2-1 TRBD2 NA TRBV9 TGTGCCAGCAGCGCGAATCCCGGGACTAGCGGATACAATGAGCAGTTCTTC CASSANPGTSGYNEQFF
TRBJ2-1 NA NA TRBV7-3 TGTGCCAGCAGCTTAACAACTTCGAGCTCCTACAATGAGCAGTTCTTC CASSLTTSSSYNEQFF
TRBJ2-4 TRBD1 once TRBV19 TGTGCCAGTAGTTCCCGCAGGGGGCACGACATTCAGTACTTC CASSSRRGHDIQYF
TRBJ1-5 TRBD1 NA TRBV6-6 TGTGCCAGCAACCGACAGGGACCCGATCAGCCCCAGCATTTT CASNRQGPDQPQHF
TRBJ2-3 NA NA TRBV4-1 TGCGCCAGCAGCCCCATAATCCGGGATGGGGACACAGATACGCAGTATTTT CASSPIIRDGDTDTQYF
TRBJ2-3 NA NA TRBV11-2 TGTGCCAGCAGACAACCGGGAACAGATACGCAGTATTTT CASRQPGTDTQYF
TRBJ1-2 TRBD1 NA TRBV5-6 TGTGCCAGCAGCCGGAGACAGGGTGAGATCGTAAGGAACTATGGCTACACCTTC CASSRRQGEIVRNYGYTF
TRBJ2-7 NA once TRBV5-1 TGCGCCAGCAGCCCCCGGACTGGGAGGAACGAGCAGTACTTC CASSPRTGRNEQYF
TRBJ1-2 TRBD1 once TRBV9 TGTGCCAGCAGCGGACAGGGGACGGATGGCTACACCTTC CASSGQGTDGYTF
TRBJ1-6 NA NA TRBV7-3 TGTGCCAGCAGACCAGGAGCAGGGGTGAATTCACCCCTCCACTTT CASRPGAGVNSPLHF
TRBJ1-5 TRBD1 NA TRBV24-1 TGTGCCACCAGCCGACAGGGGATCACTCAGCCCCAGCATTTT CATSRQGITQPQHF
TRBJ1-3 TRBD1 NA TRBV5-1 TGCGCCAGCAGCCCTACAGGGGGCGGCGGAAACACCATATATTTT CASSPTGGGGNTIYF
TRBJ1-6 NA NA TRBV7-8 TGTGCCAGCAGCTCAGACAGAGCAGTCACCCTCCACTTT CASSSDRAVTLHF
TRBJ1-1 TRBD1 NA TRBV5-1 TGCGCCAGCAGCTGGTCAGGGGGGACTGAAGCTTTCTTT CASSWSGGTEAFF
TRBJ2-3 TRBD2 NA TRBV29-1 TGCAGCGTTGAAGGGGTTATAGCGGGGCCCCTCACAGATACGCAGTATTTT CSVEGVIAGPLTDTQYF
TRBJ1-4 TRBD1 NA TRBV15 TGTGCCACCAGCATACTTGGGACAGATAATGAAAAACTGTTTTTT CATSILGTDNEKLFF
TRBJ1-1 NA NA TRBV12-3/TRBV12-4 TGTGCCAGCAGCCCGAACAAGAACACTGAAGCTTTCTTT CASSPNKNTEAFF